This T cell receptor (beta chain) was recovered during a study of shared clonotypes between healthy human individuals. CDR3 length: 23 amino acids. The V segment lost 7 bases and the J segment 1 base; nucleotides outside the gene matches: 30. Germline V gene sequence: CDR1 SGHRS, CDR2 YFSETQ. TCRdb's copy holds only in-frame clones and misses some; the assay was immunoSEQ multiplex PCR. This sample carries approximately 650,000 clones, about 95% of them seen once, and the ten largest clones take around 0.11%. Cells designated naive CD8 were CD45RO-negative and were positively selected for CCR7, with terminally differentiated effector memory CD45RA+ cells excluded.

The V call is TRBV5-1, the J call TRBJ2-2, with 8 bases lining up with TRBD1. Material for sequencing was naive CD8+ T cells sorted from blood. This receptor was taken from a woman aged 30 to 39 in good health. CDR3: CASGDRRQGTLWEVAVNTGELFF. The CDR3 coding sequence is TGCGCCAGCGGCGATAGGCGACAGGGGACGCTATGGGAAGTAGCTGTGAACACCGGGGAGCTGTTTTTT.